What follows is one TCR beta chain and its context. The antigen it recognizes is unknown. This entry is derived from a study of cytomegalovirus exposure and HLA in healthy donors (dated by TCRdb to 2017 to 2019). In terms of the full investigation: An earlier analysis of roughly 570 of the donors reported 250 to 300 Gb of sequence data and 117 million unique TCR beta sequences obtained from around 180 million T cells. An early release covering 550 to 700 HLA-typed donors comprised roughly 300 gigabases of sequencing data and around 85 million unique TCR sequences. The genetic ancestry cluster associated with self-reported Caucasian donors included roughly 84% of the 350 to 500 genotyped donors. The study aimed to test whether signatures of past pathogen exposure could be identified by cataloging public T cell receptors. The T cell repertoires of around 670 subjects were profiled by immunosequencing and related to cytomegalovirus serostatus. Along with the approximately 600-subject first cohort, a separate validation cohort of approximately 110 different subjects was used. To predict cytomegalovirus infection status, the study combined high-throughput TCR immunosequencing, statistical association of individual TCRs with disease status, and machine learning. In a later analysis, previously published TCR beta repertoires from 600 to 850 donors were re-analyzed and high-resolution HLA genotyping was added so that TCR occurrence patterns could be studied. In the later analysis, no new phenotypic data were used to find candidate immune exposures; instead, reliance was placed on TCR beta sequences and their occurrence across donors. In an earlier analysis of around 540 of the donors, high-throughput TCR beta sequencing was used to judge whether each TCR beta V gene segment behaved as functional or pseudogenic. Donor age, sex, ethnicity and CMV serostatus were collected together with the repertoire data. In a later genetic analysis, genome-wide SNP genotypes for about three fifths of the roughly 670 donors were used, and that subset was treated as a discovery cohort. All discovery cohort repertoires had been generated on a single sequencing platform. Class I and class II HLA loci were covered by the typing at four-digit resolution. The number of typed donors differed by locus: about 629-640 for A, B, C, DRB1 and DQB1; some 540 for DQA1; 606 for DPA1; and around 450 for DPB1. Roughly 5 DR-DQ haplotypes were treated as single units for association and clustering because of strong linkage in the cohort. On average, 235,054 unique TCR beta nucleotide sequences were sequenced per donor among 300 to 500 genotyped donors of the cohort, with 15% to 20% of those sequences being non-productive. What the research found in general, with its limitations: The study listed 150 to 200 TCR beta chains as associated with cytomegalovirus. The authors suggested that the approach could potentially be extended to other disease states and immunological phenotypes. The classifier was reported to diagnose cytomegalovirus status with high specificity and sensitivity in both the original and validation cohorts. A further reported finding was that TCR beta sequences accurately predicted the HLA-A and HLA-B alleles for most subjects in the first cohort. In vitro tests confirmed that a few of the cytomegalovirus-associated TCR beta chains recognize cytomegalovirus antigens. The sequencing pipeline was judged likely to have produced a cluster of highly shared sequence variants as a technical artifact. This cohort had only TCR beta chains sequenced, and the lack of alpha or paired-chain data limited which features could be detected. In a later analysis, over 15,000 TCR beta sequences were associated with specific HLA alleles at a false discovery rate of 0.05. HLA typing was unavailable for some donors at each locus, so association tests used only the typed subset. Immune exposure information for the cohort was limited to CMV serostatus. Over 15 rarely observed V segments, including chromosome 9 orphons, were excluded from the earlier analysis of approximately 500 of the donors because counts were too low. Presence/absence analyses assumed roughly uniform sequencing depth across donors, an assumption that may not hold. Most CMV-associated TCR beta chains appeared to be HLA-restricted in a later analysis, and the HLA associations seemed to be driven largely by CMV exposure. An earlier analysis of 450 to 750 of the donors showed that most TCR beta V segments appeared in productive rearrangements either about 90% or about 30% of the time, which broadly matched IMGT annotations. In a later analysis, TCR association rates were found to vary across HLA loci, with the most associated TCRs seen for DRB1 alleles and the fewest for HLA-C alleles. Compared with the 666-donor mean, donors in an Asian-associated ancestry cluster had fewer N-insertions in productive TCRs, according to a later genetic analysis. Correlated functional status among segregating V segments might be attributable to linkage disequilibrium, but an unknown experimental factor could not be ruled out. In a later analysis, HLA-associated TCR beta chains showed more clonal expansion and lower generation probabilities than non-associated chains that were equally common. Assigning TCR associations to individual alleles was difficult when HLA alleles, especially DR and DQ, strongly co-occurred. An association between a missense DCLRE1C variant and V-gene and J-gene trimming of TCR beta chains was found in a later genetic analysis and replicated in an independent cohort. Most TCR sequences were seen in very few donors, while some public TCRs were found in many individuals. A later analysis reported that several top co-occurrence clusters appeared linked to parvovirus B19, influenza, CMV and Epstein-Barr virus.

The cohort was made up of about 670 healthy bone marrow donors. At the time of sampling, every cohort member was nominally healthy, though immune exposures that went unrecorded were likely present. The donor was CMV seronegative and belonged to the group of under 400 seronegative cohort members. Every donor gave a peripheral blood sample, and the peripheral blood mononuclear cells from that sample were used for TCR beta sequencing. The Qiagen DNeasy Blood Extraction Kit was used to extract genomic DNA from the blood cell samples. Libraries were made using the immunoSEQ multiplex PCR assay. For the multiplex PCR, a mixture combining 60 forward primers for TCR Vbeta segments and 13 reverse primers for TCR Jbeta segments was used. The CDR3 region of rearranged TCR beta genes was amplified from genomic DNA with a multiplex PCR assay. The Illumina HiSeq System was used to sequence the amplified TCR beta libraries as 87-base-pair reads. Per the source publication's procedure: Across the 500 to 750 repertoires, a later analysis counted some 80 million unique TCR beta chains, approximately 10 million of which were shared by at least two donors. A nearest-neighbor algorithm error-corrected the raw reads and collapsed the reads into unique sequences, merging closely related sequences to remove PCR and sequencing errors. CDR3 sequences were aligned to IMGT reference sequences to assign V, D and J gene segments. For a sequence to be retained, a match of at least six nucleotides was required to both a V gene segment and a J gene segment. A rearrangement was called productive if the CDR3 had no stop codons and remained in frame with V and J, and every other rearrangement was called non-productive. CDR3 was defined according to IMGT convention as the region running from the second conserved V-encoded cysteine to the conserved J-encoded phenylalanine. Sequences without an unambiguous match to a single V gene segment were excluded from the earlier analysis of almost 600 of the donors. In an earlier analysis of 450 to 750 of the donors, a V segment was called functional when productive rearrangements were above 56.7%, and segregating when the standard deviation between donors exceeded 5%. A statistical classification framework was built to diagnose cytomegalovirus status from the catalog of TCR beta chain sequences. In a later analysis, TCR nucleotide sequences were compared against IMGT/GENE-DB human TR gene sequences so that V and J genes could be assigned. In a later analysis, CDR3 sequences and most-parsimonious VDJ recombination scenarios were assigned using the TCRdist pipeline. A later analysis defined each TCR beta chain by its CDR3 amino acid sequence plus V-gene family, and excluded reads lacking a unique V-gene family. In a later analysis, fewer than 650 highly shared, low-generation-probability nucleotide sequences were removed to address suspected cross-contamination and a sequencing artifact. For each public chain, a later analysis derived a clonal expansion index from normalized ranks of inferred template counts within each repertoire. Generation probabilities in a later analysis came from a VDJ recombination model fitted to out-of-frame rearrangements, and those results were checked against IGoR. A later analysis scored TCR-TCR, TCR-HLA and TCR-CMV co-occurrence with hypergeometric tests, applying a repertoire-size bias correction to TCR pairs. False discovery rates were estimated in a later analysis by permuting HLA or CMV assignments 20 times. A later analysis grouped co-occurring TCRs with DBSCAN, adding TCRdist sequence similarity when clustering within HLA-allele-positive subsets. Repertoires with fewer than 30,000 or more than 120,000 public chains were left out of co-occurrence clustering, as were about 5 repertoires with anomalous nucleotide sharing. TCRdb stores this immuneACCESS table with in-frame sequences only. Part of the clones is absent; in the studies checked, under half of the shortfall reflects unresolved V genes, and no reason is known for the rest. For V, J and clone size, that table is used; D and trimming come from the DNA. This sample's table carries approximately 100,000 clones. Around 0.59% of the sample goes to the ten largest clones.

This TCR was sampled from a man between 50 and 59 years old in good health and CMV-seronegative. Sequencing input: PBMCs.

The nucleotide sequence reads as follows: TGCGCCAGCAGCCAAGATCCGGGCGGGAGGGCGAATGAGCAGTTCTTC. It encodes CASSQDPGGRANEQFF. The sequence links TRBV4-1 to TRBJ2-1; TRBD2 matches 9 bases in the middle. CDR1 and CDR2, looked up from the germline V gene, are MGHRA and YSYEKL. There are 16 amino acids in the CDR3, from cysteine to phenylalanine inclusive. The sequence is cut down to CDR3 DNA, 48 bases in frame from base 1. Clipping removes 0 bases from V and 7 bases from J, with 7 as the unmatched junction base count.